A single sample gave rise to the 14 T cell receptor beta chains below, sequenced in a study of siplizumab effects on memory and regulatory T cells. This table comes from immunoSEQ multiplex PCR, and its TCRdb copy is limited to in-frame clones, with some not included. The top ten hold less than 20% of the sample, which has about 85,000 clones, about 95% seen once. The sequencing sample was made of CD8+ T cells sorted from blood. The receptors derive from a human donor in good health.

This clone is a singleton in its sample. The V and J genes are TRBV6-5 and TRBJ1-4; 8 nucleotides match TRBD1. The germline V gene has CDR1 MNHEY and CDR2 SVGAGI. The CDR3 length is 14 residues. The V and J ends lost 2 bases and 5 bases, in that order; junction bases with no gene match: 1. CDR3 DNA: TGTGCCAGCAGTTACCGGACAGGGAATGAAAAACTGTTTTTT. Encoded protein: CASSYRTGNEKLFF.

The chain couples TRBV7-9 to TRBJ1-5; no definite D call. Germline V gene sequence: CDR1 SEHNR, CDR2 FQNEAQ (reference sequence). This CDR3 region has 14 residues. Trimming removed 5 bases at V and 7 bases at J, with 15 bases between. The DNA of the CDR3 is TGTGCCAGCAGCGATGGAGGCGAGAGACAGCCCCAGCATTTT. Protein: CASSDGGERQPQHF.

In this sample, this clone turned up once. The chain has TRBV7-9 and TRBJ2-1; D possibly corresponds to TRBD2 (6 bases). This CDR3 is 16 amino acids long. Germline assignment: CDR1 SEHNR and CDR2 FQNEAQ (reference sequence). V lost 0 bases to trimming and J lost 3 bases, with 12 bases between them. The CDR3 is CASSLAVGLNYNEQFF. CDR3 bases: TGTGCCAGCAGCTTAGCCGTGGGACTCAACTACAATGAGCAGTTCTTC.

CDR3 amino acids: CASSAGGMNTEAFF. The CDR3 DNA sequence: TGTGCCAGCAGCGCGGGAGGGATGAACACTGAAGCTTTCTTT. This chain uses TRBV9 with TRBJ1-1; the D is unclear. CDR1 is SGDLS, CDR2 YYNGEE, per germline. The CDR3 totals 14 residues. Trimming took 3 bases from V and 0 from J, leaving 9 bases between them.

DNA for the CDR3: TGTGCCAGTAGTATAGATCTAGGGACGGGTGAGCAGTACTTC. Translated: CASSIDLGTGEQYF. The chain is built from TRBV19 and TRBJ2-7; either TRBD1 or TRBD2 may fit D (5 bases each). Germline lookup yields CDR1 LNHDA and CDR2 SQIVND (reference sequence). V lost 0 bases and J 7 bases, leaving 13 bases between the germline ends. CDR3 length: 14 residues.

The rearrangement uses TRBV28 and TRBJ1-2, with no clear D. CDR3 length: 13 amino acids. Germline V gene data show CDR1 as MDHEN and CDR2 as SYDVKM. Between the trimmed V and J ends, which lost 6 bases and 3 bases, there was a span of 11 bases. The DNA of the CDR3 is TGTGCCAGCAGCGGGCGGGGTCACTATGGCTACACCTTC. Its translation is CASSGRGHYGYTF.

The chain recombines TRBV11-2 with TRBJ1-4; D is undetermined. V was pared by 2 bases and J by 8 bases, with 12 bases between. The CDR3 is 14 amino acids. Germline V lookup: CDR1 SGHAT, CDR2 FQNNGV. The CDR3 DNA reads as TGTGCCAGCAGCTTATTGGGGAGCAAAGAAAAACTGTTTTTT. Amino acid sequence: CASSLLGSKEKLFF.

V gene TRBV10-2 combines with J gene TRBJ2-5, with a weak D call TRBD2 (6 bases). CDR3 length: 11 amino acids. V lost 10 bases and J 5 bases, leaving 11 bases between the germline ends. CDR1 WSHSY and CDR2 SAAADI come from the germline V gene. CDR3 residues: CATRAGETQYF. In DNA form, the CDR3 reads TGCGCCACCAGGGCGGGGGAGACCCAGTACTTC.

The chain is built from TRBV18 and TRBJ2-2; possibly TRBD1 for D (6 bases). Germline CDR1 reads KGHSH; CDR2 reads LQKENI. The V and J ends lost 3 bases and 4 bases respectively, with 15 bases between them. The CDR3 consists of 16 residues. For the CDR3, the DNA is TGTGCCAGCTCACCGACGGGACATGTTCGCACCGGGGAGCTGTTTTTT. Encoded protein: CASSPTGHVRTGELFF. Using reference TRBV18 and TRBJ2-2 for the parts outside the CDR3, the full variable domain is NAGVMQNPRHLVRRRGQEARLRCSPMKGHSHVYWYRQLPEEGLKFMVYLQKENIIDESGMPKERFSAEFPKEGPSILRIQQVVRGDSAAYFCASSPTGHVRTGELFFGEGSRLTVL.

The rearrangement uses TRBV4-2 and TRBJ1-1, with D perhaps matching TRBD1 (5 bases). Germline assignment: CDR1 LGHNA and CDR2 YNFKEQ. This CDR3 comprises 14 residues. V lost 0 bases, J lost 4 bases, and 9 bases lay in between. In DNA form, the CDR3 reads TGTGCCAGCAGCCAAGATTGGGGGAGCACTGAAGCTTTCTTT. Amino acids: CASSQDWGSTEAFF.

The V gene is TRBV27, the J gene TRBJ1-5; 9 bases fit TRBD1. Germline assignment: CDR1 MNHEY and CDR2 SMNVEV (reference sequence). V lost 6 bases and J lost 7; bases outside the gene matches: 4. The CDR3 sequence is 13 residues long. CDR3 loop: CASSVQGAQPQHF. The DNA for the CDR3 is TGTGCCAGCAGCGTACAGGGGGCCCAGCCCCAGCATTTT.

The rearrangement joins TRBV7-2 to TRBJ2-3, with a tentative D call TRBD1 (6 bases). Trimming took off 5 bases at V and 6 bases at J, with 15 bases between the two ends. CDR3 length equals 14 residues. Germline V gives CDR1 SGHTA, CDR2 FQGNSA. The CDR3: CASSQMTGGDTQYF. CDR3 DNA sequence: TGTGCCAGCAGCCAAATGACAGGCGGGGATACGCAGTATTTT.

The gene calls are TRBV5-4 and TRBJ2-5; maybe TRBD1 (5 bases). V gave up 3 bases and J gave up 10 bases, with 10 bases separating them. There are 11 residues in the CDR3. CDR1 is SGHNT, CDR2 YYREEE, per germline (reference sequence). This chain's CDR3 is CASSSGHDQYF. The CDR3 nucleotides are TGTGCCAGCAGCTCCGGACATGACCAGTACTTC.

The chain recombines TRBV19 with TRBJ2-7; D possibly uses TRBD1 or TRBD2 (5 bases each). With 5 bases removed from V and 6 bases from J, the gap between germline ends came to 8 bases. This CDR3 contains 11 residues. Per the germline V gene, CDR1 is LNHDA and CDR2 is SQIVND (reference sequence). CDR3: CASSSGSEQYF. The CDR3, as DNA: TGTGCCAGTAGTTCAGGGAGCGAGCAGTACTTC.